These 11 T cell receptor beta chains were sequenced from one sample in a study of shared clonotypes between healthy human individuals. This table comes from immunoSEQ multiplex PCR, and its TCRdb copy is limited to in-frame clones, with some not included. The sample consists of 2 million to 2.5 million clones, roughly 91% of them appearing once. Terminally differentiated effector memory CD45RA+ cells were excluded by CCR7 positive selection of CD45RO-negative cells. The specimen was naive CD8+ T cells from PBMCs. The source is a man younger than 35 in good health. Some clones in this sample may be carry-over from other donors' samples.

The rearrangement uses TRBV27 and TRBJ2-1; 7 bases agree with TRBD2. This CDR3 has 14 residues. V gave up 4 bases and J gave up 12 bases; unmatched junction bases: 12. CDR1 is MNHEY, CDR2 SMNVEV, per germline (reference sequence). CDR3 sequence (DNA): TGTGCCAGCAGTTCCCGGGACTACCTTATCGGGCAGTTCTTC. Translation gives CASSSRDYLIGQFF.

This chain connects TRBV15 to TRBJ2-2; D uncertain. Germline CDR1 is LNHNV and CDR2 is YYDKDF (reference sequence). Trimming took 5 bases from V and 2 from J, leaving 15 bases between them. This CDR3 has 16 amino acids. The CDR3 region is CATSLKPPNNTGELFF. CDR3 bases: TGTGCCACCAGCCTAAAGCCCCCGAACAACACCGGGGAGCTGTTTTTT.

Of note for this clone: Other nucleotide sequences from this sample produce the same CDR3. The V and J genes are TRBV13 and TRBJ2-5; D is ambiguous. The CDR3 consists of 14 residues. Deletions cut 0 bases from V and 2 bases from J, with 7 bases between. The germline V gene has CDR1 PRHDT and CDR2 FYEKMQ (reference sequence). The CDR3: CASSLGQLQETQYF. CDR3 nucleotides: TGTGCCAGCAGCTTAGGACAGTTACAAGAGACCCAGTACTTC.

The V call is TRBV7-9, the J call TRBJ2-2, with D maybe TRBD1 (8 bases). Germline CDR1 and CDR2: SEHNR and FQNEAQ (reference sequence). Trimming stripped 5 bases from V and 4 bases from J, with 17 bases between. The CDR3 extends over 16 amino acids. CDR3 protein: CASSRTGGDPTGELFF. The CDR3 DNA follows: TGTGCCAGCAGCCGTACAGGGGGGGACCCCACCGGGGAGCTGTTTTTT.

This sequence joins TRBV4-1 and TRBJ1-1; TRBD1 matches 10 bases. The CDR3 contains 19 residues. Germline CDR1 and CDR2: MGHRA and YSYEKL. Germline trimming cut 2 bases from V and 4 bases from J; bases unmatched to any gene: 16. CDR3 region: CASSQPIIRDRGEGTEAFF. DNA of the CDR3: TGCGCCAGCAGCCAACCGATTATCCGGGACAGGGGAGAGGGCACTGAAGCTTTCTTT.

The chain uses TRBV7-9 and TRBJ2-7; perhaps D is TRBD1 or TRBD2 (6 bases each). Per germline, CDR1 SEHNR and CDR2 FQNEAQ (reference sequence). This CDR3 has 19 residues. Trimming pared 3 bases from V and 0 bases from J, leaving 24 bases between. This chain's CDR3 is CASSFLAGEGAGPSYEQYF. For the CDR3, the DNA is TGTGCCAGCAGCTTTTTAGCAGGGGAAGGAGCGGGCCCCTCCTACGAGCAGTACTTC. The full variable domain, with the rest looked up from reference TRBV7-9 and TRBJ2-7, is DTGVSQNPRHKITKRGQNVTFRCDPISEHNRLYWYRQTLGQGPEFLTYFQNEAQLEKSRLLSDRFSAERPKGSFSTLEIQRTEQGDSAMYLCASSFLAGEGAGPSYEQYFGPGTRLTVT.

The V call is TRBV5-5, the J call TRBJ2-7; 11 bases map to TRBD2. Germline CDR1 and CDR2: SGHKS and YYEKEE (reference sequence). V was pared by 4 bases and J by 2 bases, with 5 bases of the junction left unmatched. The CDR3 length is 15 residues. The CDR3 protein is CASSAGLAVTYEQYF. CDR3 bases: TGTGCCAGCAGCGCGGGACTAGCGGTGACCTACGAGCAGTACTTC.

The chain has TRBV18 and TRBJ2-1; 7 bases match TRBD1. CDR1 and CDR2 (germline): KGHSH, LQKENI. The CDR3 has 20 amino acids. V lost 1 base, J lost 5 bases, and 20 bases stayed unmatched. The CDR3 DNA is TGTGCCAGCTCACCACTCCGCCCCGACCGGGACAGCGATGGGGACAATGAGCAGTTCTTC. It specifies CASSPLRPDRDSDGDNEQFF.

The J gene is TRBJ1-2, the V gene TRBV30; 7 bases are a match to TRBD1. CDR1 GTSNPN and CDR2 SVGIG come from the germline V gene (reference sequence). The CDR3 has 13 residues. The V and J ends lost 2 bases and 7 bases, in that order; junction bases with no gene match: 7. The CDR3 DNA follows: TGTGCCTGGAGTTTTACAGGGGCGGGTGGCTACACCTTC. It translates to CAWSFTGAGGYTF. Combining the CDR3 with reference TRBV30 and TRBJ1-2 gives the whole variable domain SQTIHQWPATLVQPVGSPLSLECTVEGTSNPNLYWYRQAAGRGLQLLFYSVGIGQISSEVPQNLSASRPQDRQFILSSKKLLLSDSGFYLCAWSFTGAGGYTFGSGTRLTVV.

The chain joins TRBV7-9 to TRBJ1-3, with a weak D call TRBD1 (6 bases). The CDR3 covers 15 residues. Germline values: CDR1 SEHNR, CDR2 FQNEAQ (reference sequence). The V and J ends lost 10 bases and 3 bases respectively, with 19 bases between them. DNA of the CDR3: TGTGCCACCAACCTCGCAGGGGTAGGTGGAAACACCATATATTTT. This codes for CATNLAGVGGNTIYF.

This sequence joins TRBV10-2 and TRBJ1-1, with D perhaps TRBD1 (6 bases). This CDR3 contains 13 residues. V lost 6 bases and J 5 bases, leaving 13 bases between the germline ends. In germline, CDR1 is WSHSY, CDR2 SAAADI. CDR3 sequence (DNA): TGCGCCAGCAGCCCGGGACAAATAACTGAAGCTTTCTTT. It codes for CASSPGQITEAFF.